This T cell receptor (beta chain) was recorded in a study of beta chain features in type 1 diabetes. Findings of the study overall: Insertions were fewer and deletions more numerous at VDJ junctions in type 1 diabetes patients. Patients' naive, central memory and regulatory TCRB repertoires appeared more alike than those of healthy donors. TCRB CDR3s from Type 1 diabetes patients were moderately but significantly shorter in all four CD4+ subsets. cDNA sequencing could over-represent cells with high TCR expression.

The CDR3 contains 11 residues. CDR1 and CDR2 from the germline V gene are KGHSH and LQKENI. V gave up 5 bases and J gave up 8 bases, with 7 bases separating them. Expressed TCRB transcripts were sequenced after all isolated RNA was converted to cDNA. The read count averaged about 3.6 million across naive, central memory and regulatory T cell samples. Clones were sequenced by immunoSEQ multiplex PCR, and TCRdb holds only the in-frame ones, with some missing. There are 200,000 to 250,000 clones in the sample; roughly 17% occur only once, and approximately 0.087% lies in the top ten. The table lists this clone with a few counts. What it binds is unknown.

Sample: naive CD4+ T cells from blood. The chain employs TRBV18 and TRBJ2-1; D is undetermined. The receptor's source is a young man with type 1 diabetes. The CDR3 DNA reads as TGTGCCAGCTCATTTGCGGATGAGCAGTTCTTC. Residues: CASSFADEQFF.